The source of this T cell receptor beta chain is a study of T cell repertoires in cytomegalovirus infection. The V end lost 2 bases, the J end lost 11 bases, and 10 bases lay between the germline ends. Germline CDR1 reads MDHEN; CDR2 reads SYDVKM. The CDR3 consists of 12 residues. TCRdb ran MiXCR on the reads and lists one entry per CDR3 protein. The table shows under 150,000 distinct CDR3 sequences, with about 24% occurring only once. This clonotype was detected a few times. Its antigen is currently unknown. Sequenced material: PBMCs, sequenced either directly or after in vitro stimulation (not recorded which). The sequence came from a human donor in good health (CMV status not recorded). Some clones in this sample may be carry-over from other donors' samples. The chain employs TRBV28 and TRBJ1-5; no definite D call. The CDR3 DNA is TGTGCCAGCAGTTTAGTAGGGTCGACCCAGCATTTT. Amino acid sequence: CASSLVGSTQHF.